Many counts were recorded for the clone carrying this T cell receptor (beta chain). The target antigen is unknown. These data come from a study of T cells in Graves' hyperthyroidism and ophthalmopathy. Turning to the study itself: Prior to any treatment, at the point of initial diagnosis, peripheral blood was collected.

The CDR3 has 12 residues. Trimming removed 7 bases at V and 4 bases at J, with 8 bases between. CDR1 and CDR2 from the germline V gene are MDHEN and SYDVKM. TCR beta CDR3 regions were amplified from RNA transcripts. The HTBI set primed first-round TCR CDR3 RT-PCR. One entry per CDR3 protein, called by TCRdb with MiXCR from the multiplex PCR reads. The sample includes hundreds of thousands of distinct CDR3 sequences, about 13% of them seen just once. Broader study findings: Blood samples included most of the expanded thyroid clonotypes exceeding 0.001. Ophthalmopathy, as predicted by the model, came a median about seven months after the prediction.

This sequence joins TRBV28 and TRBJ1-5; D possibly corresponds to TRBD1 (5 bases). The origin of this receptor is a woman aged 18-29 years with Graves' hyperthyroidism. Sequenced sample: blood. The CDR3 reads CASKEGNQPQHF. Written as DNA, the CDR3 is TGTGCCAGCAAGGAGGGGAATCAGCCCCAGCATTTT.